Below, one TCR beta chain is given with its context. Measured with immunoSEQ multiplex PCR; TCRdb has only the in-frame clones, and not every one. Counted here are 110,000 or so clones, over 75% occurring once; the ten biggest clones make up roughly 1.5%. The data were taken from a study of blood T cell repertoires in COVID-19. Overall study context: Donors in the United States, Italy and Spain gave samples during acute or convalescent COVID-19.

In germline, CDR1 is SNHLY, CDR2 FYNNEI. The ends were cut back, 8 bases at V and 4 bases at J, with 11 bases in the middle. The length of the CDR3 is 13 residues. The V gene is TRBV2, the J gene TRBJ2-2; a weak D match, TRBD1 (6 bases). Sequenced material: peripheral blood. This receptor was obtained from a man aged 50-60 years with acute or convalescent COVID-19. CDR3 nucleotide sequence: TGTGCCAGCTCACAGGGAACCACCGGGGAGCTGTTTTTT. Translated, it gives CASSQGTTGELFF.